The entry below describes one TCR beta chain. As yet, its antigen is unknown. The repertoire was sequenced with immunoSEQ multiplex PCR; TCRdb's copy has only in-frame clones and lacks some. The data contain 130,000 to 150,000 clones, roughly 89% of them seen just once; the ten biggest clones take up around 9%. The entry originates in a study of cytomegalovirus exposure and HLA in healthy donors. Germline CDR1 LNHDA, CDR2 SQIVND (reference sequence). This CDR3 is 16 amino acids long. V shed 1 base and J 10 bases; nucleotides not matched to a gene: 10. General observations from the study: The study designated roughly 150 TCR beta chains cytomegalovirus-associated.

The specimen was PBMCs. The clonotype comes from a woman aged 18-29 years in good health and CMV-seropositive. The V and J genes are TRBV19 and TRBJ2-3; 11 bases are a match to TRBD1. CDR3 sequence: CASSIVSGQGARPQYF. Written as DNA, the CDR3 is TGTGCCAGTAGTATAGTCAGCGGACAGGGGGCGCGTCCGCAGTATTTT.